Listed below are T cell receptor beta chains from one sample, sequenced in a study of blood T cell repertoires in COVID-19. Here immunoSEQ multiplex PCR was the method, and the copy in TCRdb shows in-frame clones only, minus some. The data contain 30,000 to 35,000 clones, 83% of them singletons. Sequencing was done on a sample of peripheral blood. These receptors all stem from a middle-aged man with acute or convalescent COVID-19. Each CDR3 is given with its conserved first and last residue. A D gene is named only where the DNA matches it firmly. Rows may omit the clone size; those that give it use once, few, many or a size class.

J gene: TRBJ2-3; clone size: .; V gene: TRBV19; D gene: .; CDR3 DNA: TGTGCCAGTAGTATAGACACGGGCACAGATACGCAGTATTTT; CDR3 protein: CASSIDTGTDTQYF
J gene: TRBJ2-7; clone size: .; V gene: TRBV27; D gene: TRBD1; CDR3 DNA: TGTGCCAGCAGAACCGGGACAGGGCCCTACGAGCAGTACTTC; CDR3 protein: CASRTGTGPYEQYF
J gene: TRBJ2-2; clone size: .; V gene: TRBV7-2; D gene: .; CDR3 DNA: TGTGCCAGCGGAAGAGGGGGGGATACCGGGGAGCTGTTTTTT; CDR3 protein: CASGRGGDTGELFF
J gene: TRBJ1-6; clone size: .; V gene: TRBV12-5; D gene: TRBD1; CDR3 DNA: TGTGCTAGTGGCAAAGGGACAGGGGATTCACCCCTCCACTTT; CDR3 protein: CASGKGTGDSPLHF
J gene: TRBJ1-5; clone size: .; V gene: TRBV15; D gene: .; CDR3 DNA: TGTGCCACCAGCAGAGATTGGGAGGGGGGGGGCAATCAGCCCCAGCATTTT; CDR3 protein: CATSRDWEGGGNQPQHF
J gene: TRBJ1-4; clone size: .; V gene: TRBV6-6; D gene: TRBD1; CDR3 DNA: TGTGCCAGCAGTCCCCCGGGACAGGCGGTGCCTGGTAATGAAAAACTGTTTTTT; CDR3 protein: CASSPPGQAVPGNEKLFF
J gene: TRBJ2-1; clone size: .; V gene: TRBV27; D gene: .; CDR3 DNA: TGTGCCAGCAGTCTCAGTTACTACAATGAGCAGTTCTTC; CDR3 protein: CASSLSYYNEQFF
J gene: TRBJ2-5; clone size: .; V gene: TRBV7-7; D gene: TRBD1; CDR3 DNA: TGTGCCAGCAGCCAGGGACAGGGCTGGGGAGAGACCCAGTACTTC; CDR3 protein: CASSQGQGWGETQYF
J gene: TRBJ2-1; clone size: .; V gene: TRBV5-1; D gene: TRBD2; CDR3 DNA: TGCGCCAGCAGCTCACTAGCGGGGTACTCCTACAATGAGCAGTTCTTC; CDR3 protein: CASSSLAGYSYNEQFF
J gene: TRBJ2-7; clone size: .; V gene: TRBV2; D gene: TRBD2; CDR3 DNA: TGTGCCAGCAGTGGTTGGACTAGCGGGGACCCTATCGAGCAGTACTTC; CDR3 protein: CASSGWTSGDPIEQYF
J gene: TRBJ2-3; clone size: .; V gene: TRBV9; D gene: TRBD1; CDR3 DNA: TGTGCCAGCAGCGCCCCCGGACAGGGCTTTATGAGGGCAGATACGCAGTATTTT; CDR3 protein: CASSAPGQGFMRADTQYF
J gene: TRBJ1-4; clone size: once; V gene: TRBV28; D gene: .; CDR3 DNA: TGTGCCAGCAGTTTCGCAGGGGCGAGAAATGAAAAACTGTTTTTT; CDR3 protein: CASSFAGARNEKLFF
J gene: TRBJ2-1; clone size: once; V gene: TRBV5-1; D gene: TRBD2; CDR3 DNA: TGCGCCAGCTCCCCGGGCCTAGCGGGGAGGCCCATTGAGCAGTTCTTC; CDR3 protein: CASSPGLAGRPIEQFF
J gene: TRBJ2-7; clone size: .; V gene: TRBV6-5; D gene: TRBD1; CDR3 DNA: TGTGCCAGCATCATCGGGACAGGGACTTTCGGGGAGCAGTACTTC; CDR3 protein: CASIIGTGTFGEQYF
J gene: TRBJ2-2; clone size: .; V gene: TRBV3-1/TRBV3-2; D gene: TRBD1; CDR3 DNA: TGTGCCAGCAGCCATAGCAGGGACAGGGTGGACACCGGGGAGCTGTTTTTT; CDR3 protein: CASSHSRDRVDTGELFF
J gene: TRBJ1-6; clone size: few; V gene: TRBV5-6; D gene: .; CDR3 DNA: TGTGCCAGCAGCTTGGTCGGTTCACCCCTCCACTTT; CDR3 protein: CASSLVGSPLHF
J gene: TRBJ1-5; clone size: .; V gene: TRBV28; D gene: .; CDR3 DNA: TGTGCCAGCAGTTTGGGCAGCCCCGGGGGGAATCAGCCCCAGCATTTT; CDR3 protein: CASSLGSPGGNQPQHF
J gene: TRBJ2-7; clone size: few; V gene: TRBV9; D gene: TRBD1; CDR3 DNA: TGTGCCAGCAGCTCAAACCGGGGGACAGGCGGCTACGAGCAGTACTTC; CDR3 protein: CASSSNRGTGGYEQYF
J gene: TRBJ1-2; clone size: .; V gene: TRBV9; D gene: .; CDR3 DNA: TGTGCCAGCAGCGTATCCCATGGGACACCAGGATATGGCTACACCTTC; CDR3 protein: CASSVSHGTPGYGYTF
J gene: TRBJ2-2; clone size: .; V gene: TRBV24-1; D gene: .; CDR3 DNA: TGTGCCACCAGTGATTTGCATTTGACAGGGCTGTTTTTT; CDR3 protein: CATSDLHLTGLFF
J gene: TRBJ2-1; clone size: .; V gene: TRBV7-2; D gene: TRBD2; CDR3 DNA: TGTGCCAGCAGCTTAGCCCATGTCCCACTAGCGGGAATATCCTACAATGAGCAGTTCTTC; CDR3 protein: CASSLAHVPLAGISYNEQFF
J gene: TRBJ2-4; clone size: .; V gene: TRBV24-1; D gene: .; CDR3 DNA: TGTGCCACCAGTGATGAAGAGGACATTCAGTACTTC; CDR3 protein: CATSDEEDIQYF
J gene: TRBJ2-4; clone size: .; V gene: TRBV4-1; D gene: TRBD2; CDR3 DNA: TGCGCCAGCAGCCAAGGGCTAGCGGGAGGGCCGTCCAAAAACATTCAGTACTTC; CDR3 protein: CASSQGLAGGPSKNIQYF
J gene: TRBJ2-1; clone size: .; V gene: TRBV19; D gene: .; CDR3 DNA: TGTGCCAGTAGAGGGGTCACCTACAATGAGCAGTTCTTC; CDR3 protein: CASRGVTYNEQFF
J gene: TRBJ2-7; clone size: .; V gene: TRBV5-6; D gene: .; CDR3 DNA: TGTGCCAGCAGCTTACAAGCGGGTACGATGGAGCAGTACTTC; CDR3 protein: CASSLQAGTMEQYF
J gene: TRBJ1-6; clone size: .; V gene: TRBV5-8; D gene: .; CDR3 DNA: TGTGCCAGCATCCCGCCGGTTGGCTATAATTCACCCCTCCACTTT; CDR3 protein: CASIPPVGYNSPLHF
J gene: TRBJ1-6; clone size: .; V gene: TRBV30; D gene: TRBD1; CDR3 DNA: TGTGCCTGGAGCGGACAGGGTGGGAATTCACCCCTCCACTTT; CDR3 protein: CAWSGQGGNSPLHF
J gene: TRBJ1-5; clone size: .; V gene: TRBV4-1; D gene: .; CDR3 DNA: TGCGCCAGCAGCCAAGTTTGGGGCCCGGGTAGCAATCAGCCCCAGCATTTT; CDR3 protein: CASSQVWGPGSNQPQHF
J gene: TRBJ2-5; clone size: .; V gene: TRBV10-1; D gene: TRBD2; CDR3 DNA: TGCGCCAGGCTAGCGGGGGGAGGGTACCAAGAGACCCAGTACTTC; CDR3 protein: CARLAGGGYQETQYF
J gene: TRBJ2-3; clone size: .; V gene: TRBV30; D gene: TRBD2; CDR3 DNA: TGTGCCTGGAGTACTGGACTAGCGGGGGGGCCCGGGGCAGATACGCAGTATTTT; CDR3 protein: CAWSTGLAGGPGADTQYF
J gene: TRBJ2-7; clone size: once; V gene: TRBV2; D gene: TRBD2; CDR3 DNA: TGTGCCAGCCGTCCTTTCACTAGCGGGAGCGACTACGAGCAGTACTTC; CDR3 protein: CASRPFTSGSDYEQYF
J gene: TRBJ2-5; clone size: .; V gene: TRBV5-1; D gene: TRBD2; CDR3 DNA: TGCGCCAGCAGCTTGGAACTAGCGGGAGGGATGGAGACCCAGTACTTC; CDR3 protein: CASSLELAGGMETQYF
J gene: TRBJ2-7; clone size: .; V gene: TRBV7-9; D gene: .; CDR3 DNA: TGTGCCAGCAGCTTAGCCCCCACGTTCTCCAGAATCTACGAGCAGTACTTC; CDR3 protein: CASSLAPTFSRIYEQYF
J gene: TRBJ2-1; clone size: .; V gene: TRBV5-6; D gene: TRBD1; CDR3 DNA: TGTGCCAGCAGCTTGGGACCGGGACAGGGGAAGAATGAGCAGTTCTTC; CDR3 protein: CASSLGPGQGKNEQFF
J gene: TRBJ1-2; clone size: .; V gene: TRBV28; D gene: .; CDR3 DNA: TGTGCCAGCAAGGCAGGGTCGAACTATGGCTACACCTTC; CDR3 protein: CASKAGSNYGYTF
J gene: TRBJ2-3; clone size: once; V gene: TRBV19; D gene: TRBD1; CDR3 DNA: TGTGCCAGTAGTATCTTGACAGGGTATACAGATACGCAGTATTTT; CDR3 protein: CASSILTGYTDTQYF
J gene: TRBJ2-2; clone size: .; V gene: TRBV3-1/TRBV3-2; D gene: .; CDR3 DNA: TGTGCCAGCAGCCAAGATTTGCGTTACACCGGGGAGCTGTTTTTT; CDR3 protein: CASSQDLRYTGELFF
J gene: TRBJ2-2; clone size: .; V gene: TRBV7-8; D gene: .; CDR3 DNA: TGTGCCAGCAGCTTAGACAGGGCCGGGGAGCTGTTTTTT; CDR3 protein: CASSLDRAGELFF
J gene: TRBJ1-1; clone size: .; V gene: TRBV5-1; D gene: .; CDR3 DNA: TGCGCCAGCAGGGACGGGGTTGAGGTAGCTTTCTTT; CDR3 protein: CASRDGVEVAFF
J gene: TRBJ1-1; clone size: few; V gene: TRBV28; D gene: TRBD1; CDR3 DNA: TGTGCCAGCAGTCCAACCGGGACAGGGAACACTGAAGCTTTCTTT; CDR3 protein: CASSPTGTGNTEAFF
J gene: TRBJ2-5; clone size: .; V gene: TRBV6-2/TRBV6-3; D gene: TRBD2; CDR3 DNA: TGTGCCAGCAGTTACTCAACTAGCGGGTCGCTATACATGTACCAAGAGACCCAGTACTTC; CDR3 protein: CASSYSTSGSLYMYQETQYF
J gene: TRBJ1-2; clone size: .; V gene: TRBV6-6; D gene: .; CDR3 DNA: TGTGCCAGCAGTCTGGGGGAGGACAACTATGGCTACACCTTC; CDR3 protein: CASSLGEDNYGYTF
J gene: TRBJ2-7; clone size: .; V gene: TRBV7-3; D gene: .; CDR3 DNA: TGTGCCAGCAGCGATACAGGGATCGAGCAGTACTTC; CDR3 protein: CASSDTGIEQYF
J gene: TRBJ1-6; clone size: once; V gene: TRBV4-1; D gene: .; CDR3 DNA: TGCGCCAGCAGCCAAGATAAACAGTATTCTTCACCCCTCCACTTT; CDR3 protein: CASSQDKQYSSPLHF